Listed here are 30 T cell receptor beta chains from one sample, sequenced in a study of post-analysis software for immune sequencing data. Study results and caveats: Patients used five TRBV segments, including TRBV5-6, TRBV5-1 and TRBV20-1, more often than controls.

TCR beta cDNA libraries had unique molecular identifiers. MiXCR was run by TCRdb on the PCR reads, yielding one entry per CDR3 protein. The sample yields hundreds of thousands of distinct CDR3 sequences, roughly 30% seen once. The antigens for these receptors are not known. Sequenced material: blood. These receptors originate from a girl aged 10 to 17 with multiple sclerosis.

This clonotype was found a few times. The rearrangement uses TRBV10-3 and TRBJ2-1, with TRBD2 matching over 9 bases. Trimming at V came to 7 bases and at J to 6 bases, leaving 10 bases not matched to a gene. The CDR3 is made up of 15 amino acids. From germline, CDR1 is ENHRY and CDR2 SYGVKD. The CDR3 region has the DNA TGTGCCATCAACAAAGCCCTAGCGGGACTCAATGAGCAGTTCTTC. Amino acids: CAINKALAGLNEQFF.

The rearrangement links TRBV2 to TRBJ2-5, with D perhaps TRBD2 (6 bases). Trimming took 6 bases from V and 2 from J, leaving 13 bases between them. CDR3 size: 14 residues. Germline CDR1 SNHLY, CDR2 FYNNEI. As DNA, the CDR3 is TGTGCCAGCAGGGGGGACTGGGGGCAAGAGACCCAGTACTTC. This sequence encodes CASRGDWGQETQYF.

The sample holds many counts of this clonotype. This chain joins TRBV20-1 and TRBJ2-6; D gene unclear. The V end lost 3 bases, the J end lost 2 bases, and 14 bases lay between the germline ends. The germline V gene has CDR1 DFQATT and CDR2 SNEGSKA (reference sequence). This CDR3 has 16 amino acids. The DNA for the CDR3 is TGCAGTGCTAGGGGATACGGGCTACCTGGGGCCAACGTCCTGACTTTC. It encodes CSARGYGLPGANVLTF.

This clonotype was found a few times. CDR3 in DNA: TGTGCCACCAGTACGGGGAATTCCGAGCAGTACTTC. Translated: CATSTGNSEQYF. The V call is TRBV15, the J call TRBJ2-7, with a weak D call TRBD2 (5 bases). CDR1 and CDR2 (germline): LNHNV, YYDKDF (reference sequence). V gave up 6 bases and J gave up 6 bases, with 12 bases separating them. The CDR3 runs to 12 residues.

This clonotype was picked up a small number of times. V gene TRBV7-9 combines with J gene TRBJ1-2; a weak D match, TRBD1 (5 bases). This CDR3 contains 13 residues. The germline V gene encodes CDR1 SEHNR and CDR2 FQNEAQ (reference sequence). Trimming shortened V by 2 bases and J by 7 bases, and 11 bases separated the two germline ends. CDR3 sequence (DNA): TGTGCCAGCAGCTTAATCGGGACCGCTGGCTACACCTTC. Amino acids: CASSLIGTAGYTF.

V usage is TRBV29-1 and J usage is TRBJ2-5; D is uncertain. The end of the DNA aligns better with TRBJ2-7, so the J call may be wrong. The CDR3 has 10 residues. In germline, CDR1 is SQVTM, CDR2 ANQGSEA. The CDR3 sequence is CSVVTYEQYF. The CDR3 bases are TGCAGCGTTGTCACCTACGAGCAGTACTTC.

CDR3 sequence: CASSPAIQGYEQYF. As DNA, the CDR3 is TGTGCCAGCAGCCCAGCCATACAGGGCTACGAGCAGTACTTC. This chain links TRBV7-2 with TRBJ2-7, with a possible D match to TRBD1 (6 bases). The V and J ends lost 5 bases and 3 bases respectively, with 14 bases between them. Germline V CDR1 and CDR2: SGHTA, FQGNSA. This CDR3 has 14 amino acids.

This chain connects TRBV20-1 to TRBJ1-2; no clear D. V dropped 6 bases and J dropped 14 bases, with 19 bases sitting between them. The CDR3 is made up of 11 amino acids. The germline gives CDR1 DFQATT, CDR2 SNEGSKA (reference sequence). This chain's CDR3 is CSARIRESKTF. The DNA for the CDR3 is TGCAGTGCCCGAATCCGGGAATCTAAGACCTTC.

This chain joins TRBV7-2 and TRBJ1-1; D possibly corresponds to TRBD1 (6 bases). The length of the CDR3 is 15 residues. The V gene lost 5 bases and the J gene lost 4 bases, with 17 bases spanning the gap. From germline, CDR1 is SGHTA and CDR2 FQGNSA. CDR3 DNA: TGTGCCAGCAGCCCAGGGGCCCCGTCGGGCACTGAAGCTTTCTTT. Encoded protein: CASSPGAPSGTEAFF.

The V gene is TRBV6-1, the J gene TRBJ1-2; D gene uncertain. The CDR3 is made up of 12 amino acids. Germline-derived CDR1 and CDR2 are MNHNS and SASEGT. V shed 0 bases and J shed 7 bases, with 6 bases lying between them. CDR3 sequence reads: CASSEAHLGYTF. CDR3 nucleotides: TGTGCCAGCAGTGAAGCCCATCTTGGCTACACCTTC.

The chain employs TRBV7-8 and TRBJ2-4, with D tentatively TRBD1 or TRBD2 (5 bases each). V was trimmed by 5 bases and J by 6 bases, leaving 17 bases between them. The CDR3 is made up of 15 amino acids. CDR1 is SGHVS, CDR2 FQNEAQ, per germline. CDR3 loop: CASSPDSLRGNIQYF. DNA of the CDR3: TGTGCCAGCAGCCCCGACAGCCTTCGGGGAAACATTCAGTACTTC.

This clonotype has a handful of counts. The genes are TRBV28 and TRBJ2-1; D not resolved. The CDR3 consists of 12 residues. Germline loops: CDR1 MDHEN, CDR2 SYDVKM. Trimming left V 6 bases short and J 5 bases short, with 8 bases between. This CDR3 is CASRDANNEQFF. Here the CDR3 DNA reads TGTGCCAGCAGGGACGCAAACAATGAGCAGTTCTTC.

This clonotype turned up a few times. V gene TRBV9 combines with J gene TRBJ1-5; D unresolved. Trimming left V 0 bases short and J 5 bases short, with 9 bases between. This CDR3 has 14 residues. Germline CDR1 and CDR2: SGDLS and YYNGEE. CDR3 loop: CASSVGLADQPQHF. The CDR3 DNA reads as TGTGCCAGCAGCGTAGGGTTGGCAGATCAGCCCCAGCATTTT. Variable domain in full (rest from reference TRBV9 and TRBJ1-5): DSGVTQTPKHLITATGQRVTLRCSPRSGDLSVYWYQQSLDQGLQFLIQYYNGEERAKGNILERFSAQQFPDLHSELNLSSLELGDSALYFCASSVGLADQPQHFGDGTRLSIL.

A few counts support this clonotype. This chain joins TRBV29-1 and TRBJ2-3, with D perhaps matching TRBD2 (6 bases). V lost 7 bases and J 3 bases, leaving 11 bases between the germline ends. The V gene's germline CDR1 is SQVTM and CDR2 ANQGSEA. CDR3 length: 12 amino acids. The CDR3 is CSAGGFTDTQYF. The CDR3 DNA is TGCAGCGCTGGAGGGTTTACAGATACGCAGTATTTT.

The chain combines TRBV12-3 or TRBV12-4 with TRBJ2-6, with TRBD1 as a possible D gene (6 bases). This CDR3 contains 15 residues. Trimming took off 4 bases at V and 0 bases at J, with 7 bases between the two ends. The CDR3 is CASSSDSSGANVLTF. CDR3 sequence (DNA): TGTGCCAGCAGTTCGGACAGCTCTGGGGCCAACGTCCTGACTTTC.

This clonotype was counted between two and nine times. This chain joins TRBV7-2 and TRBJ2-1, with a possible D match to TRBD2 (6 bases). The CDR3 spans 15 residues. Germline assignment: CDR1 SGHTA and CDR2 FQGNSA. Trimming stripped 5 bases from V and 9 bases from J, with 20 bases between. CDR3 nucleotide sequence: TGTGCCAGCAGCCCTCCGGGACTGCGTTTGGGTGAGCAGTTCTTC. As protein: CASSPPGLRLGEQFF.

This clonotype was counted only a few times. The V gene is TRBV28, the J gene TRBJ2-7; maybe TRBD2 (5 bases). V was pared by 3 bases and J by 2 bases, with 17 bases between. Germline CDR1 reads MDHEN; CDR2 reads SYDVKM. The CDR3 is made up of 16 amino acids. The CDR3 loop is CASSFSLASLTYEQYF. DNA for the CDR3: TGTGCCAGCAGTTTCTCCCTAGCATCCCTCACCTACGAGCAGTACTTC.

In its sample, this clonotype was seen a few times. J is TRBJ2-7 and V is TRBV5-1; 9 nucleotides match TRBD2. Germline V gene data show CDR1 as SGHRS and CDR2 as YFSETQ. V lost 4 bases, J lost 0 bases, and 8 bases stayed unmatched. The CDR3 runs 16 residues. The CDR3 DNA reads as TGCGCCAGCAGCGAAGGACTAGCGTCCATCTCCTACGAGCAGTACTTC. This encodes CASSEGLASISYEQYF.

The chain is built from TRBV7-9 and TRBJ2-5; 8 nucleotides agree with TRBD1. CDR1 is SEHNR and CDR2 is FQNEAQ in the germline V gene (reference sequence). The CDR3 is made up of 15 amino acids. With V trimmed by 5 bases and J by 5 bases, 10 bases remained unmatched. CDR3 loop: CASSPRIRGHETQYF. CDR3 in DNA: TGTGCCAGCAGCCCGCGAATCAGGGGGCACGAGACCCAGTACTTC.

This clonotype turned up a few times. The chain employs TRBV5-1 and TRBJ1-2; 8 bases line up with TRBD1. The CDR3 runs to 14 residues. V gave up 2 bases and J gave up 6 bases; unmatched junction bases: 6. Looked up from germline, CDR1 is SGHRS and CDR2 is YFSETQ. CDR3 in amino acids: CASSFAGGYDGYTF. The CDR3, as DNA: TGCGCCAGCAGCTTTGCAGGGGGCTATGATGGCTACACCTTC.

The chain combines TRBV28 with TRBJ2-7; 8 bases align to TRBD2. The J call may be mistaken, given a closer DNA end match to TRBJ2-5. The CDR3 is 15 amino acids. Germline V gives CDR1 MDHEN, CDR2 SYDVKM. CDR3 sequence reads: CASSNIRGGWKTQYF. DNA of the CDR3: TGTGCCAGCAGCAACATCCGGGGGGGCTGGAAGACCCAGTACTTC.

This chain uses TRBV25-1 with TRBJ1-6; D gene unclear. Looked up from germline, CDR1 is MGHDK and CDR2 is SYGVNS. Deletions cut 9 bases from V and 4 bases from J, with 10 bases between. The CDR3 loop spans 13 amino acids. The CDR3 is CASRTAYNSPLHF. In DNA form, the CDR3 reads TGTGCCAGTAGGACCGCGTATAATTCACCCCTCCACTTT.

This clonotype was picked up a small number of times. The V and J genes are TRBV20-1 and TRBJ1-3; a weak D match, TRBD1 (5 bases). CDR1 is DFQATT, CDR2 SNEGSKA, per germline (reference sequence). With 1 base removed from V and 4 bases from J, the gap between germline ends came to 11 bases. There are 14 residues in the CDR3. The CDR3, as DNA: TGCAGTGCTAGAGTTGGGCCAGGGGGAAACACCATATATTTT. It translates to CSARVGPGGNTIYF.

This clonotype came up a few times. The chain combines TRBV7-9 with TRBJ2-1; the D gene could be TRBD1 or TRBD2 (5 bases each). The CDR3 is 14 residues long. Germline V gene lookup returns CDR1 SEHNR and CDR2 FQNEAQ (reference sequence). The V end was cut by 5 bases, the J end by 4 bases, with 12 bases between. DNA for the CDR3: TGTGCCAGCAGCAACCGGGACGTATACAATGAGCAGTTCTTC. Translating it yields CASSNRDVYNEQFF.

The V gene is TRBV29-1, the J gene TRBJ1-2; possibly TRBD1 for D (5 bases). Germline V CDR1 and CDR2: SQVTM, ANQGSEA. Trimming cost V 0 bases and J 5 bases, with 10 bases left between them. The CDR3 sequence is 13 residues long. CDR3 bases: TGCAGCGTTGAAGATAGGGGTTGGTATGGCTACACCTTC. It yields the protein CSVEDRGWYGYTF.

This clonotype has just a few counts. J is TRBJ2-3 and V is TRBV29-1; the D is unclear. This CDR3 comprises 10 residues. Trimming pared 5 bases from V and 3 bases from J, leaving 3 bases between. Germline loops: CDR1 SQVTM, CDR2 ANQGSEA. CDR3 in DNA: TGCAGCGTTTGGACAGATACGCAGTATTTT. Translating gives CSVWTDTQYF.

J is TRBJ2-3 and V is TRBV20-1; 11 bases are a match to TRBD2. Germline V gene lookup returns CDR1 DFQATT and CDR2 SNEGSKA (reference sequence). V gave up 3 bases and J gave up 6 bases; unmatched junction bases: 5. The CDR3 contains 14 residues. This CDR3 reads CSARVAGGPDTQYF. In DNA, the CDR3 is TGCAGTGCTAGGGTAGCGGGAGGGCCGGATACGCAGTATTTT.

V is TRBV29-1 and J is TRBJ2-1; 7 bases map to TRBD2. With 4 bases clipped from V and 8 bases from J, the junction kept 14 bases outside the gene matches. The CDR3 runs to 15 residues. Germline V gives CDR1 SQVTM, CDR2 ANQGSEA. The CDR3 reads CSVVFGAGAAHEQFF. CDR3 bases: TGCAGCGTTGTCTTTGGGGCGGGAGCGGCGCATGAGCAGTTCTTC.

This clonotype came up many times. The V call is TRBV5-6, the J call TRBJ2-1; no clear D gene. The CDR3 sequence is 15 residues long. The V end lost 1 base, the J end lost 2 bases, and 10 bases lay between the germline ends. Germline V gives CDR1 SGHDT, CDR2 YYEEEE. The CDR3 DNA is TGTGCCAGCAGCTTGTCAGTTCCCCCCTACAATGAGCAGTTCTTC. Translation: CASSLSVPPYNEQFF.

This clonotype turned up a few times. This chain joins TRBV7-9 and TRBJ1-2, with a tentative D call TRBD1 (5 bases). V lost 6 bases and J lost 5, with 19 bases in between. From germline, CDR1 is SEHNR and CDR2 FQNEAQ (reference sequence). The CDR3 length is 15 residues. The CDR3 spells CASRPMGVTLYGYTF. CDR3 DNA: TGTGCCAGCAGACCTATGGGGGTTACGTTGTATGGCTACACCTTC.